This T cell receptor (delta chain) was captured in a study of γδ T cells in repeated Plasmodium falciparum infection. As for the study in general: Malian children with intense seasonal malaria exposure were compared with matched Australian children.

Gammadelta T cells were flow-sorted from PBMC into Vgamma9/Vdelta2+ and Vdelta2-negative populations for bulk analysis. The table lists this clone with a few counts. The protein that TCRdb holds for this DNA derives from a much larger clone and differs from the translated DNA at residue 11, which likely indicates a read error; the protein shown here is translated from the DNA. TCRdb re-processed the multiplex PCR reads via CATT. The sample contains around 46,000 delta-chain clones, around 1.6% of which appear only once. V shed 3 bases, J shed 1 base, and the junction held 22 bases outside the gene matches. Germline V lookup: CDR1 TSWWSYY, CDR2 QGS. This CDR3 has 22 amino acids.

The chain joins TRDV1 to TRDJ1, with 11 bases fitting TRDD3. The sample taken for sequencing was gamma-delta T cells from blood. The receptor was derived from a pool of human donors (malaria-infected and uninfected, not separated). CDR3 protein: CALGDSSFLGGVWGIRTDKLIF. In DNA, the CDR3 is TGTGCTCTTGGGGATTCTTCCTTCCTCGGAGGAGTGTGGGGGATACGCACCGATAAACTCATCTTT.